Below are 11 T cell receptor beta chains sequenced from a single sample in a study of blood T cell repertoires in COVID-19. The repertoire was sequenced with immunoSEQ multiplex PCR; TCRdb's copy has only in-frame clones and lacks some. The sample has some 400,000 clones; roughly 86% are singletons. Sequenced input: PBMCs or T cells enriched from blood (not recorded which). The receptor source for this set is a woman in her 30s who had recovered from COVID-19.

The V and J genes are TRBV27 and TRBJ1-1; tentative D call: TRBD1 (5 bases). The length of the CDR3 is 14 residues. V shed 3 bases and J shed 5 bases, with 13 bases lying between them. Per the germline V gene, CDR1 is MNHEY and CDR2 is SMNVEV (reference sequence). The CDR3 sequence is CASSLGGEGTEAFF. The CDR3 bases are TGTGCCAGCAGTTTGGGCGGGGAGGGGACTGAAGCTTTCTTT.

This rearrangement joins TRBV7-8 to TRBJ1-5; D uncertain. CDR3 length equals 13 residues. The ends were cut back, 3 bases at V and 5 bases at J, with 8 bases in the middle. Germline V CDR1 and CDR2: SGHVS, FQNEAQ. For the CDR3, the DNA is TGTGCCAGCAGCTTTTTGAGGGATCAGCCCCAGCATTTT. The encoded protein is CASSFLRDQPQHF.

The V and J genes are TRBV5-1 and TRBJ2-1; 9 bases line up with TRBD2. Per germline, CDR1 SGHRS and CDR2 YFSETQ. The CDR3 covers 17 residues. With V trimmed by 4 bases and J by 9 bases, 17 bases remained unmatched. CDR3 in amino acids: CASSGSGSPPEYPEQFF. For the CDR3, the DNA is TGCGCCAGCAGCGGTAGCGGGAGCCCCCCCGAATACCCTGAGCAGTTCTTC. Full variable domain (remainder filled in from reference TRBV5-1 and TRBJ2-1): KAGVTQTPRYLIKTRGQQVTLSCSPISGHRSVSWYQQTPGQGLQFLFEYFSETQRNKGNFPGRFSGRQFSNSRSEMNVSTLELGDSALYLCASSGSGSPPEYPEQFFGPGTRLTVL.

The chain carries TRBV18 and TRBJ2-7, with 10 positions matching TRBD2. The V and J ends lost 1 base and 6 bases, in that order; junction bases with no gene match: 9. The CDR3 consists of 16 residues. Germline CDR1 KGHSH, CDR2 LQKENI. In nucleotides, the CDR3 is TGTGCCAGCTCACCACTAGCGGGAGGATTCGCTGGCGAGCAGTACTTC. Translated, it gives CASSPLAGGFAGEQYF.

This clone was recorded only once. The gene calls are TRBV28 and TRBJ1-6; no firm D call. The CDR3 sequence is 11 residues long. V dropped 1 base and J dropped 19 bases, with 11 bases sitting between them. The germline CDR1 and CDR2 sequences are MDHEN and SYDVKM. CDR3 bases: TGTGCCAGCAGTTTATTACACCGGAGACACTTT. This translates into CASSLLHRRHF.

The chain employs TRBV19 and TRBJ2-7, with 7 positions matching TRBD1. J was trimmed by 4 bases and V by 1 base; bases with no gene match: 7. Germline CDR1 and CDR2: LNHDA and SQIVND (reference sequence). The CDR3 sequence is 15 residues long. Written as DNA, the CDR3 is TGTGCCAGTAGTATAGGGAGACAGGGTAGGTACGAGCAGTACTTC. It translates to CASSIGRQGRYEQYF.

About this clone itself: In the same sample, other DNA sequences code for this CDR3. The CDR3 DNA reads as TGCGCCAGCAGCTTGGTAGCGGGAGGGTACAATGAGCAGTTCTTC. It encodes CASSLVAGGYNEQFF. The chain recombines TRBV5-1 with TRBJ2-1; 11 bases match TRBD2. This CDR3 contains 15 residues. Germline CDR1 is SGHRS and CDR2 is YFSETQ. J lost 4 bases, V lost 0 bases, and 0 bases had no gene match.

The CDR3 sequence is CASSAVAGGPRTGELFF. The CDR3 DNA follows: TGTGCCAGCAGTGCTGTAGCGGGAGGGCCTCGGACCGGGGAGCTGTTTTTT. The rearrangement links TRBV6-4 to TRBJ2-2; TRBD2 matches at 11 bases. Germline V CDR1 and CDR2: MRHNA, SNTAGT. This CDR3 has 17 residues. V was clipped by 4 bases and J by 5 bases; unmatched bases: 9.

J is TRBJ2-7 and V is TRBV7-9, with D tentatively TRBD1 (6 bases). The V and J ends lost 3 bases and 2 bases respectively, with 11 bases between them. The length of the CDR3 is 14 residues. Germline values: CDR1 SEHNR, CDR2 FQNEAQ (reference sequence). This chain's CDR3 is CASSFIRGAYEQYF. The CDR3 DNA reads TGTGCCAGCAGCTTTATCAGGGGTGCCTACGAGCAGTACTTC. The variable domain in full, completed from reference TRBV7-9 and TRBJ2-7, reads DTGVSQNPRHKITKRGQNVTFRCDPISEHNRLYWYRQTLGQGPEFLTYFQNEAQLEKSRLLSDRFSAERPKGSFSTLEIQRTEQGDSAMYLCASSFIRGAYEQYFGPGTRLTVT.

The rearrangement joins TRBV10-3 to TRBJ2-1; 10 bases fit TRBD2. Germline V gene data show CDR1 as ENHRY and CDR2 as SYGVKD. The CDR3 extends over 17 amino acids. Germline trimming cut 4 bases from V and 5 bases from J; bases unmatched to any gene: 11. The DNA of the CDR3 is TGTGCCATCAGTGGGAGACTAGCGGGCTCCCAGAACAATGAGCAGTTCTTC. It encodes CAISGRLAGSQNNEQFF.

CDR3 amino acids: CASSLLGSSPLHF. CDR3 in DNA: TGTGCCAGCAGCTTGCTGGGCAGTTCACCCCTCCACTTT. The rearrangement links TRBV5-6 to TRBJ1-6, with D unresolved. Germline V gives CDR1 SGHDT, CDR2 YYEEEE. V was pared by 1 base and J by 9 bases, with 8 bases between. This CDR3 has 13 amino acids.